What follows describes a single T cell receptor beta chain. V was shortened by 0 bases and J by 14 bases, with 22 bases between the two germline ends. Looked up from germline, CDR1 is GTSNPN and CDR2 is SVGIG (reference sequence). CDR3 size: 15 residues. Here immunoSEQ multiplex PCR was the method, and the copy in TCRdb shows in-frame clones only, minus some. The repertoire consists of about 60,000 clones, with roughly 89% occurring once and the leading ten covering approximately 0.61%. This record belongs to a study of OX40 agonist ivuxolimab in advanced cancers. Study-wide context: The diagnoses of dose-escalation patients were hepatocellular carcinoma, melanoma, renal cell or head and neck cancer. Antecedent anti-PD-1, anti-PD-L1 or anti-CTLA-4 therapy was permissible, with roughly 40% having received some.

Blood samples were obtained at baseline, cycle 4 day 1, and cycle 7 day 1. Sample: CD4+ or CD8+ T cells sorted from blood, taken in a trial of the OX40 agonist ivuxolimab. This sequence originates from an adult with an advanced solid tumor such as melanoma, head and neck, liver or kidney cancer. This chain joins TRBV30 and TRBJ1-4; D is uncertain. The CDR3 DNA reads TGTGCCTGGAGTGTACTGTGGGGAAGTCAGCTCCGGCTGTTTTTT. It is translated as CAWSVLWGSQLRLFF.